These T cell receptor beta chains were read from a single sample in a study of blood T cell repertoires in COVID-19. The data were produced by immunoSEQ multiplex PCR, yet TCRdb's version contains in-frame clones alone and is incomplete. The sample has roughly 93,000 clones, around 85% seen once. The sample comprised peripheral blood. Receptor source: a woman of 80 years or more with acute or convalescent COVID-19. Both conserved end residues are part of each CDR3. A D gene is named only where the DNA matches it firmly. Part of the rows lack a size; the others show once, few, many or a class for expanded clones.

TRBJ1-2 TRBV7-2 NA NA TGTGCCAGCAGCACCCGACAGGAGGTAGGATTCACCTTC CASSTRQEVGFTF
TRBJ2-3 TRBV3-1/TRBV3-2 NA NA TGTGCCAGCAGCCAAGATCGGGGGACTAGCACAGATACGCAGTATTTT CASSQDRGTSTDTQYF
TRBJ1-2 TRBV29-1 NA NA TGCAGCGTTGGACAGTCAAAGGGCTACACCTTC CSVGQSKGYTF
TRBJ1-6 TRBV5-4 NA NA TGTGCCAGCAGCTTTGAGAAGTCCGATAATTCACCCCTCCACTTT CASSFEKSDNSPLHF
TRBJ1-1 TRBV7-8 NA NA TGTGCCAGCGCGCGAGTGAACACTGAAGCTTTCTTT CASARVNTEAFF
TRBJ2-7 TRBV5-4 NA NA TGTGCCAGCAGCTTACAGGGTAGCTCCTACGAGCAGTACTTC CASSLQGSSYEQYF
TRBJ2-3 TRBV9 NA TRBD2 TGTGCCAGTACTAGCGGGTCTCCTACGCAGTATTTT CASTSGSPTQYF
TRBJ1-6 TRBV9 NA TRBD1 TGTGCCAGCAGCGTAGAAGGGGGCAGGAATTCACCCCTCCACTTT CASSVEGGRNSPLHF
TRBJ1-2 TRBV19 NA TRBD1 TGTGCCAGTAGTACCAGACAGGGCCATGGCTACACCTTC CASSTRQGHGYTF
TRBJ2-4 TRBV7-2 NA TRBD1 TGTGCCAGCAGCCCAAGTTCCTCGACAGGGGTCACGACCAAAAACATTCAGTACTTC CASSPSSSTGVTTKNIQYF
TRBJ2-3 TRBV7-3 NA TRBD2 TGTGCCAGCAGCCCGAGCGGGGGTATCGGTACAGATACGCAGTATTTT CASSPSGGIGTDTQYF
TRBJ1-2 TRBV7-9 NA NA TGTGCCAGCAGCTTCCAAGGGGTTGGGAACTATGGCTACACCTTC CASSFQGVGNYGYTF
TRBJ1-3 TRBV18 NA TRBD1 TGTGCCAGCTCACCAGGGACAGGGGCTGGAAACACCATATATTTT CASSPGTGAGNTIYF
TRBJ1-1 TRBV11-2 NA NA TGTGCCAGCAGCTTTTTTCAGATGAACACTGAAGCTTTCTTT CASSFFQMNTEAFF
TRBJ1-2 TRBV3-1/TRBV3-2 NA NA TGTGCCAGCAGCCAAGGGGCCCAGACGGTCAGCTATGGCTACACCTTC CASSQGAQTVSYGYTF
TRBJ1-6 TRBV7-9 NA NA TGTGCCAGCAACGACCAGGGTTCACCCCTCCACTTT CASNDQGSPLHF
TRBJ1-2 TRBV5-4 NA TRBD1 TGTGCCAGCAGCGCCAGACAGGGGGCGGTAGCTAACTATGGCTACACCTTC CASSARQGAVANYGYTF
TRBJ1-3 TRBV7-2 once TRBD1 TGTGCCAGCAGTTCCGGGACAGGGTCCAACTCTGGAAACACCATATATTTT CASSSGTGSNSGNTIYF
TRBJ2-2 TRBV4-2 NA TRBD1 TGTGCCAGCAGCCAAGGGTCCGGACAGGGGTACACCGGGGAGCTGTTTTTT CASSQGSGQGYTGELFF
TRBJ1-1 TRBV7-9 NA TRBD1 TGTGCCAGCAGCCGTGGACAGGGTGACACTGAAGCTTTCTTT CASSRGQGDTEAFF
TRBJ2-1 TRBV6-4 NA NA TGTGCCAGCAGTGAGCAGGCCTCCGGGACTCAGCAGTTCTTC CASSEQASGTQQFF
TRBJ1-2 TRBV18 NA NA TGTGCCAGCTCACCACGTGAAGGGGTTTCCTATGGCTACACCTTC CASSPREGVSYGYTF
TRBJ1-6 TRBV5-5 NA NA TGTGCCAGCAGCTTGTCCATTAATTCACCCCTCCACTTT CASSLSINSPLHF
TRBJ2-2 TRBV29-1 NA NA TGCAGCGTTATGGGGGACTCCGGGGAGCTGTTTTTT CSVMGDSGELFF
TRBJ1-1 TRBV18 NA TRBD1 TGTGCCAGCTCACTGGGGACAGGGAACACTGAAGCTTTCTTT CASSLGTGNTEAFF
TRBJ2-7 TRBV27 NA TRBD2 TGTGCCAGCAGTTTATCGATGGTGACTAGCGGCTACGAGCAGTACTTC CASSLSMVTSGYEQYF
TRBJ2-7 TRBV7-2 NA TRBD1 TGTGCCAGCACCCCGTCAGGGGGCATTACGTACGAGCAGTACTTC CASTPSGGITYEQYF
TRBJ1-1 TRBV5-1 NA NA TGCGCCAGCAGCTGGCCCGACAGGATGAACACTGAAGCTTTCTTT CASSWPDRMNTEAFF
TRBJ1-3 TRBV10-3 NA NA TGTGCCATCAGTGAGATACAGGGATCGGGAAACACCATATATTTT CAISEIQGSGNTIYF
TRBJ1-2 TRBV29-1 NA TRBD1 TGCAGCGTTGAAGATAAGGGGGCACTCTATGGCTACACCTTC CSVEDKGALYGYTF
TRBJ2-3 TRBV19 NA TRBD1 TGTGCCAGTATCAACAGGGGAGATACGCAGTATTTT CASINRGDTQYF
TRBJ2-2 TRBV6-2/TRBV6-3 NA NA TGTGCCAGCAGTTTCCATCCTGGACGGGGAGTAGCCGGGGAGCTGTTTTTT CASSFHPGRGVAGELFF
TRBJ1-4 TRBV4-2 NA NA TGTGCCAGCAGCCAAGATGGAGGAGTCCTCAATGAAAAACTGTTTTTT CASSQDGGVLNEKLFF
TRBJ1-1 TRBV11-2 few NA TGTGCCAGCAGCCGAAGCCCCCAGGAGGGGACTGAAGCTTTCTTT CASSRSPQEGTEAFF
TRBJ2-3 TRBV6-2/TRBV6-3 NA NA TGTGCCAGCAGTTCCATTTCGATATCGGGACTTGAAGATACGCAGTATTTT CASSSISISGLEDTQYF
TRBJ2-2 TRBV4-3 NA TRBD1 TGCGCCAGCAGCCAAGATGGATGGAGGACAGGGAACACCGGGGAGCTGTTTTTT CASSQDGWRTGNTGELFF
TRBJ1-2 TRBV6-2/TRBV6-3 few NA TGTGCCAGCAGTTACAGCCACTCAGGGAATGGCTACACCTTC CASSYSHSGNGYTF
TRBJ1-2 TRBV6-1 once TRBD1 TGTGCCAGCAGTGAAAGGACAGGGCCTAGTAACTATGGCTACACCTTC CASSERTGPSNYGYTF
TRBJ1-2 TRBV7-6 NA TRBD1 TGTGCCAGCAGCCCCGGACAGGGCCCGCTTGTCTATGGCTACACCTTC CASSPGQGPLVYGYTF
TRBJ1-3 TRBV28 NA TRBD1 TGTGCCAGCAGCCTAACCCGGACAGGGAACTCTGGAAACACCATATATTTT CASSLTRTGNSGNTIYF
TRBJ2-3 TRBV5-1 NA NA TGCGCCAGCAATGCAGGTGCCACAGATACGCAGTATTTT CASNAGATDTQYF
TRBJ2-2 TRBV24-1 few NA TGTGCCACCAGTGACAGTGGACAGAACACCGGGGAGCTGTTTTTT CATSDSGQNTGELFF
TRBJ2-2 TRBV3-1/TRBV3-2 NA NA TGTGCCAGCAGCCCTAGCGACGCGAACACCGGGGAGCTGTTTTTT CASSPSDANTGELFF
TRBJ2-7 TRBV24-1 many NA TGTGCCACCAGTCAGGGGTCTTACGAGCAGTACTTC CATSQGSYEQYF
TRBJ1-2 TRBV2 NA NA TGTGCCAGCAGTCCGGAGACAGGTCGATATGGCTACACCTTC CASSPETGRYGYTF
TRBJ2-3 TRBV9 NA TRBD2 TGTGCCAGCAGCGTAGCTCGAGGACTAGCGGGGGGGCCGAGCACAGATACGCAGTATTTT CASSVARGLAGGPSTDTQYF
TRBJ2-5 TRBV28 NA TRBD1 TGTGCCAGCAGTTCCGAACAGGGGGCGCGGGGAGAGACCCAGTACTTC CASSSEQGARGETQYF
TRBJ1-2 TRBV7-8 NA NA TGTGCCAGCAGCCCCTCCTACCGCGGCTATGGCTACACCTTC CASSPSYRGYGYTF
TRBJ1-2 TRBV10-3 NA NA TGTGCCATCAGTGAGGGGGAGAACTATGGCTACACCTTC CAISEGENYGYTF
TRBJ1-1 TRBV10-3 NA NA TGTGCCATCAGTGAGACGGGAACAGGGATGGACACTGAAGCTTTCTTT CAISETGTGMDTEAFF
TRBJ1-4 TRBV2 NA NA TGTGCCAGCACTTCTTCCGGGTCAAATGAAAAACTGTTTTTT CASTSSGSNEKLFF
TRBJ2-1 TRBV6-5 NA NA TGTGCCAGCCGGCGACCAACAGGGACGGGCAATGAGCAGTTCTTC CASRRPTGTGNEQFF
TRBJ1-2 TRBV6-5 NA NA TGTGCCAGCAGTTCCCCACGAACAGTCAACTATGGCTACACCTTC CASSSPRTVNYGYTF
TRBJ1-6 TRBV5-1 NA NA TGCGCCAGCAGCTTGTCAGGGTCGGAAAATTCACCCCTCCACTTT CASSLSGSENSPLHF